This TCR beta chain was recovered during a study of T cells expressing NK-cell markers. Overall study results and limits: NKG2C+ dominant clonotype frequencies in five or six donors were about 1.0-7.5% of CD8+ T cells.

TCRdb re-called the 5' RACE reads and shows each CDR3 protein once, DNA omitted. The sample features about 390,000 distinct CDR3 sequences, with around a tenth in its top ten. To note about this clonotype: Its antigen is not identified.

The CDR3 is made up of 14 amino acids. CDR1 is LGHDT, CDR2 YNNKEL, per germline (reference sequence). The sequence came from a woman in her fifties or sixties in good health. The rearrangement links TRBV3-1 to TRBJ2-1. The material sequenced was blood T cells: a sorted CD56 or NKG2C T cell subset, CD4+ or CD8+ T cells, or bulk PBMC T cells (not recorded which). The CDR3 is CASSPSGRVDEQFF.